Listed below are T cell receptor beta chains from one sample, sequenced in a study of blood T cell repertoires in COVID-19. TCRdb's copy holds only in-frame clones and misses some; the assay was immunoSEQ multiplex PCR. The repertoire has 210,000 or so clones, roughly nine tenths of them found once; the top ten carry 3% to 3.5%. The sample was PBMCs or T cells enriched from blood (not recorded which). The origin of the receptors is a woman in her 50s in a cohort exposed to, infected with or recovered from COVID-19 (not recorded which). Both conserved end residues are trimmed from each CDR3.

len,v_gene,CDR3aa
17,TRBV9,ASSHQEGFGFNTYNEQF
12,TRBV6-6,ASSYASNTGELF
13,TRBV6-5,ASSRLGVQGTEAF
16,TRBV18,ASSPRTSGTGVNEKLF
12,TRBV19,ASSMDQGFSEQF
10,TRBV6-5,ASGNRGDEQF
11,TRBV5-4,ASSLVDSYGYT
11,TRBV2,ASKTTGALGYT
14,TRBV5-6,ASSHRGQAINQPQH
13,TRBV6-5,ASSYDWTANYGYT
11,TRBV12-3/TRBV12-4,ASSLRGYQPQH
14,TRBV5-4,ASSPTTAALQETQY
10,TRBV28,ASSLTGQGKG
14,TRBV19,ASSAQGGAGANVLT
13,TRBV5-5,ASSFGTDYNQPQH
10,TRBV19,ASSTPGGEQY
10,TRBV5-1,ARTGGAGEAF
13,TRBV28,ASSPGQGVFSGYT
13,TRBV27,ASSLELGHTGELF
10,TRBV5-6,ASSAGVGKLF
14,TRBV18,ASSPARGLVAYEQY
14,TRBV5-1,ASSLATGVPYGELF
11,TRBV5-1,ATAQDRNYGYT
12,TRBV6-6,ATERQGETVGYT
14,TRBV29-1,SVEYARDSDSYEQY
13,TRBV6-6,ASSYSSPQPYEQY
12,TRBV6-5,ATAPGLAGNEQF
12,TRBV5-1,ASRRDTYTDTQY
13,TRBV27,ASSPWTSGQETQY
11,TRBV11-1,ASSSRTGNGYT
16,TRBV6-1,ASSDRGRRLHSGNTIY
14,TRBV2,ASRYGTSSLNTEAF
10,TRBV29-1,SGQAKDYGYT
13,TRBV7-3,ASRAGTGAYNEQF
9,TRBV5-5,ASSRTNEQY
14,TRBV7-8,ASSPLRQGGTGELF
13,TRBV5-4,ASSLDRAYNSPLH
13,TRBV4-2,ASSQGRTGSYGYT
11,TRBV4-1,ASSQEDREKLF
12,TRBV4-1,ASSQDAVNTEAF
14,TRBV5-1,ASNPGEGVGFRGYT
14,TRBV7-6,ASSLAEGSSGNTIY
9,TRBV20-1,SEGGVYGYT
13,TRBV28,ASSPQGRGTDTQY
15,TRBV7-9,ASSPLKGAGSGNEQF
12,TRBV3-1/TRBV3-2,ASSLTATGYGYT
14,TRBV15,ATSRLGSSSNQPQH
13,TRBV11-2,ASSRPAGIRYGYT
15,TRBV4-3,ASSRGRTGESTGELF
13,TRBV9,ASSPGTGGGQPQH
13,TRBV19,ASSMFHSSGNTIY
11,TRBV19,ASSILLNTEAF
11,TRBV7-2,ASSLGMRGSKF
12,TRBV29-1,SVERQTVNYGYT
14,TRBV28,ASSTYGTGDNSPLH
13,TRBV4-2,ASSQERTENTEAF
14,TRBV7-2,ASSPGTVYSGEKLF
9,TRBV28,ASSVLYEQY
11,TRBV19,ASSIQGDNEQF
11,TRBV12-3/TRBV12-4,ASTGQPTGELF